This is a list of T cell receptor beta chains from one sample in a study of beta chain features in type 1 diabetes. Sequencing was performed with immunoSEQ multiplex PCR; in TCRdb, only in-frame clones are kept and a portion is missing. The sample has 330,000 or so clones; roughly 13% are singletons. Source material: naive CD4+ T cells from blood. These receptors originate from a young woman with type 1 diabetes. CDR3s include the opening cysteine and the closing phenylalanine or tryptophan. Fields, in order: D gene, J gene, clone size, V gene, CDR3 protein, CDR3 DNA. A D gene is named only where the DNA matches it firmly. A clone size is listed for some rows: how often the clone was seen (once, few, many), or a class if it is expanded.

D: -; J: TRBJ2-4; size: -; V: TRBV19; CDR3: CASSIRGVLAKNIQYF; DNA: TGTGCCAGTAGTATTCGGGGTGTCTTAGCCAAAAACATTCAGTACTTC
D: TRBD2; J: TRBJ2-3; size: -; V: TRBV27; CDR3: CASSPIAGHTDTQYF; DNA: TGTGCCAGCAGTCCTATAGCGGGCCACACAGATACGCAGTATTTT
D: -; J: TRBJ2-4; size: few; V: TRBV5-5; CDR3: CASTWTGENIQYF; DNA: TGTGCCAGCACTTGGACGGGGGAAAACATTCAGTACTTC
D: -; J: TRBJ2-1; size: few; V: TRBV4-3; CDR3: CASSQGFSNEQFF; DNA: TGCGCCAGCAGCCAAGGTTTCAGCAATGAGCAGTTCTTC
D: TRBD1; J: TRBJ2-3; size: few; V: TRBV5-1; CDR3: CASSFNYRTGSTDTQYF; DNA: TGCGCCAGCAGCTTTAATTATCGGACAGGGAGTACAGATACGCAGTATTTT
D: TRBD1; J: TRBJ2-7; size: few; V: TRBV5-1; CDR3: CASNQGQGAHEQYF; DNA: TGCGCCAGCAACCAGGGACAGGGGGCCCACGAGCAGTACTTC
D: -; J: TRBJ2-2; size: few; V: TRBV6-4; CDR3: CARTPGEANTGELFF; DNA: TGTGCCAGGACCCCGGGGGAGGCGAACACCGGGGAGCTGTTTTTT
D: -; J: TRBJ2-5; size: few; V: TRBV5-4; CDR3: CASSFSQETQYF; DNA: TGTGCCAGCAGCTTTAGCCAAGAGACCCAGTACTTC
D: TRBD1; J: TRBJ1-2; size: few; V: TRBV5-1; CDR3: CASSRVDRVDGYTF; DNA: TGCGCCAGCAGCCGGGTCGACAGGGTGGATGGCTACACCTTC
D: -; J: TRBJ2-7; size: few; V: TRBV6-6; CDR3: CASRGRDTSYEQYF; DNA: TGTGCCAGCCGCGGCCGGGACACCTCCTACGAGCAGTACTTC
D: -; J: TRBJ2-1; size: few; V: TRBV9; CDR3: CASSEVQEALKGVEFF; DNA: TGTGCCAGCAGCGAGGTTCAGGAGGCTCTAAAGGGGGTCGAGTTCTTC
D: -; J: TRBJ1-5; size: few; V: TRBV4-1; CDR3: CASSQERDQPQHF; DNA: TGCGCCAGCAGCCAAGAGAGGGATCAGCCCCAGCATTTT
D: -; J: TRBJ2-7; size: few; V: TRBV29-1; CDR3: CSTATEASYEQYF; DNA: TGCAGCACCGCGACGGAGGCCTCCTACGAGCAGTACTTC
D: TRBD1; J: TRBJ1-6; size: -; V: TRBV7-2; CDR3: CASSLLDRGGSPLHF; DNA: TGTGCCAGCAGCTTATTAGACAGGGGGGGTTCACCCCTCCACTTT
D: TRBD2; J: TRBJ2-7; size: few; V: TRBV29-1; CDR3: CSVGSGTSGVHEQYF; DNA: TGCAGCGTCGGCTCCGGGACTAGCGGGGTCCACGAGCAGTACTTC
D: TRBD2; J: TRBJ2-7; size: few; V: TRBV27; CDR3: CASSFLSRTSFAEQYF; DNA: TGTGCCAGCAGTTTTCTCAGTAGGACTAGCTTCGCCGAGCAGTACTTC
D: TRBD2; J: TRBJ2-3; size: -; V: TRBV7-9; CDR3: CASSLEQRGPVTDTQYF; DNA: TGTGCCAGCAGCTTAGAACAGCGGGGCCCAGTCACAGATACGCAGTATTTT
D: TRBD1; J: TRBJ2-4; size: -; V: TRBV4-2; CDR3: CASSQVGGQGDIQYF; DNA: TGTGCCAGCAGCCAAGTAGGGGGACAGGGCGACATTCAGTACTTC
D: -; J: TRBJ1-2; size: -; V: TRBV5-6; CDR3: CASSLAGNYGYTF; DNA: TGTGCCAGCAGCTTGGCCGGGAACTATGGCTACACCTTC
D: TRBD2; J: TRBJ2-7; size: -; V: TRBV28; CDR3: CASSLQRESYEQYF; DNA: TGTGCCAGCAGTTTGCAGCGGGAGTCGTACGAGCAGTACTTC
D: TRBD2; J: TRBJ2-5; size: few; V: TRBV7-3; CDR3: CASSPRGGRIGETQYF; DNA: TGTGCCAGCAGCCCGCGGGGGGGCAGGATTGGAGAGACCCAGTACTTC
D: TRBD2; J: TRBJ2-4; size: -; V: TRBV30; CDR3: CAWAVAGVAPLYF; DNA: TGTGCCTGGGCGGTGGCGGGAGTCGCCCCCCTGTACTTC
D: -; J: TRBJ2-1; size: few; V: TRBV5-1; CDR3: CASSLRGSGGYNEQFF; DNA: TGCGCCAGCAGCTTGCGCGGTAGCGGTGGATACAATGAGCAGTTCTTC
D: -; J: TRBJ1-3; size: few; V: TRBV9; CDR3: CASSPAGRSSGNTIYF; DNA: TGTGCCAGCAGCCCCGCGGGCAGAAGCTCTGGAAACACCATATATTTT
D: -; J: TRBJ2-1; size: few; V: TRBV29-1; CDR3: CSVARDYEQFF; DNA: TGCAGCGTGGCACGGGACTATGAGCAGTTCTTC
D: -; J: TRBJ2-3; size: few; V: TRBV9; CDR3: CASSALPQGQTDTQYF; DNA: TGTGCCAGCAGCGCCCTCCCCCAGGGACAAACGGATACGCAGTATTTT
D: -; J: TRBJ2-5; size: -; V: TRBV18; CDR3: CASSPRNSQETQYF; DNA: TGTGCCAGCTCACCTCGGAACAGTCAAGAGACCCAGTACTTC
D: -; J: TRBJ2-1; size: few; V: TRBV7-2; CDR3: CASSLPLLSSYNEQFF; DNA: TGTGCCAGCAGCCTCCCTCTACTGAGCTCCTACAATGAGCAGTTCTTC
D: -; J: TRBJ2-1; size: -; V: TRBV9; CDR3: CASSVAGLSYNEQFF; DNA: TGTGCCAGCAGCGTAGCTGGCCTTTCCTACAATGAGCAGTTCTTC
D: TRBD2; J: TRBJ2-1; size: -; V: TRBV5-6; CDR3: CASSPAGVAYNEQFF; DNA: TGTGCCAGCAGCCCAGCGGGAGTCGCTTACAATGAGCAGTTCTTC
D: -; J: TRBJ2-5; size: few; V: TRBV7-9; CDR3: CASSLGWGGETQYF; DNA: TGTGCCAGCAGCTTAGGATGGGGAGGAGAGACCCAGTACTTC
D: TRBD1; J: TRBJ2-7; size: few; V: TRBV27; CDR3: CASSARQGHSYEQYF; DNA: TGTGCCAGCAGTGCGCGACAGGGACACTCCTACGAGCAGTACTTC
D: -; J: TRBJ2-7; size: few; V: TRBV19; CDR3: CASRGAAYEQYF; DNA: TGTGCCAGTAGAGGGGCAGCCTACGAGCAGTACTTC
D: -; J: TRBJ1-5; size: -; V: TRBV30; CDR3: CAWNSPIVNDQPQHF; DNA: TGTGCCTGGAACTCGCCTATCGTGAATGATCAGCCCCAGCATTTT
D: -; J: TRBJ2-1; size: -; V: TRBV4-2; CDR3: CASSQPQNEQFF; DNA: TGTGCCAGCAGCCAACCCCAGAATGAGCAGTTCTTC
D: -; J: TRBJ2-5; size: few; V: TRBV7-9; CDR3: CASSLSPETQYF; DNA: TGTGCCAGCAGCTTATCCCCGGAGACCCAGTACTTC
D: TRBD2; J: TRBJ2-3; size: -; V: TRBV18; CDR3: CASSLGLAERGDTQYF; DNA: TGTGCCAGCTCACTCGGACTAGCGGAGAGGGGAGATACGCAGTATTTT
D: TRBD2; J: TRBJ2-1; size: -; V: TRBV9; CDR3: CASSPIAGLGNEQFF; DNA: TGTGCCAGCAGCCCGATAGCGGGATTGGGGAATGAGCAGTTCTTC
D: -; J: TRBJ1-4; size: -; V: TRBV30; CDR3: CAWSVSGAVEKLFF; DNA: TGTGCCTGGAGTGTAAGTGGGGCTGTTGAAAAACTGTTTTTT
D: TRBD2; J: TRBJ2-2; size: -; V: TRBV7-3; CDR3: CASSPRGTSGSVAGELFF; DNA: TGTGCCAGCAGCCCAAGGGGGACTAGCGGGAGTGTCGCCGGGGAGCTGTTTTTT
D: -; J: TRBJ1-5; size: few; V: TRBV5-1; CDR3: CASSLAGGLNQPQHF; DNA: TGCGCCAGCAGCTTGGCCGGCGGATTAAATCAGCCCCAGCATTTT
D: TRBD1; J: TRBJ1-2; size: -; V: TRBV18; CDR3: CASSPGQGAEYGYTF; DNA: TGTGCCAGCTCACCAGGACAGGGGGCTGAATATGGCTACACCTTC
D: TRBD1; J: TRBJ2-1; size: -; V: TRBV30; CDR3: CAWTNRGLTYNEQFF; DNA: TGTGCCTGGACCAACAGGGGTCTCACCTACAATGAGCAGTTCTTC
D: -; J: TRBJ2-1; size: few; V: TRBV5-1; CDR3: CASSDNPVNSYNEQFF; DNA: TGCGCCAGCAGCGATAATCCGGTGAACTCCTACAATGAGCAGTTCTTC
D: TRBD1; J: TRBJ1-2; size: few; V: TRBV5-1; CDR3: CASSLAGGTGKAFRYGYTF; DNA: TGCGCCAGCAGTCTCGCAGGAGGGACAGGGAAAGCCTTTCGGTATGGCTACACCTTC
D: -; J: TRBJ2-7; size: few; V: TRBV15; CDR3: CATRVLASSSYEQYF; DNA: TGTGCCACCAGAGTATTAGCTTCAAGCTCCTACGAGCAGTACTTC
D: TRBD1; J: TRBJ1-6; size: -; V: TRBV7-9; CDR3: CASSLGQGGSSPLHF; DNA: TGTGCCAGCAGCCTCGGACAGGGCGGGAGTTCACCCCTCCACTTT
D: TRBD2; J: TRBJ2-2; size: few; V: TRBV5-4; CDR3: CASSGLADTGELFF; DNA: TGTGCCAGCAGCGGGCTAGCGGATACCGGGGAGCTGTTTTTT